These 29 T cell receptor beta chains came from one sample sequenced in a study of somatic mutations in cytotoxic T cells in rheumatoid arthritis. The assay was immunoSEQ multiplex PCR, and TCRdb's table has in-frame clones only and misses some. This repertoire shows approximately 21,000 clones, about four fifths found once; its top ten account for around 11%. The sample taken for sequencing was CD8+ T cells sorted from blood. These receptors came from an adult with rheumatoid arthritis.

The CDR3 reads CASSLGYEGTEAFF. The CDR3 DNA reads as TGCGCCAGCAGCCTGGGGTACGAGGGGACTGAAGCTTTCTTT. The chain joins TRBV5-1 to TRBJ1-1, with a tentative D call TRBD1 (5 bases). Germline V gene lookup returns CDR1 SGHRS and CDR2 YFSETQ. The V end lost 4 bases, the J end lost 5 bases, and 15 bases lay between the germline ends. This CDR3 has 14 residues.

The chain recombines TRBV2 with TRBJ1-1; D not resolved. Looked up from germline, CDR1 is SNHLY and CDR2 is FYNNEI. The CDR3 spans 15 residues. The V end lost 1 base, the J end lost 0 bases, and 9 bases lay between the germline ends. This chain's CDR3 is CASSEEAFMNTEAFF. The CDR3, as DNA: TGTGCCAGCAGTGAAGAGGCCTTTATGAACACTGAAGCTTTCTTT.

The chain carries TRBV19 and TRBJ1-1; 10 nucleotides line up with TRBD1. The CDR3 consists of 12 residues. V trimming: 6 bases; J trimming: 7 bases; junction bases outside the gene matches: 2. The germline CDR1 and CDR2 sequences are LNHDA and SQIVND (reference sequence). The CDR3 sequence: CASRRTGGEAFF. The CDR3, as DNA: TGTGCCAGTAGGAGGACAGGGGGTGAAGCTTTCTTT.

The DNA of the CDR3 is TGTGCCAGCAGCTTAGATGCAGGAGCTTTCTTT. It translates to CASSLDAGAFF. The rearrangement uses TRBV11-2 and TRBJ1-1; D is unclear. Trimming stripped 0 bases from V and 10 bases from J, with 6 bases between. Germline V gives CDR1 SGHAT, CDR2 FQNNGV. The CDR3 consists of 11 residues.

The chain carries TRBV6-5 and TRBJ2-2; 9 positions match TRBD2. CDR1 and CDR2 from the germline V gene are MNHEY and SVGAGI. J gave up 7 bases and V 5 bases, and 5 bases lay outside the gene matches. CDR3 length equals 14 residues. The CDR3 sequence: CASSPGTSLGELFF. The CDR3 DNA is TGTGCCAGCAGTCCCGGGACTAGCCTCGGGGAGCTGTTTTTT.

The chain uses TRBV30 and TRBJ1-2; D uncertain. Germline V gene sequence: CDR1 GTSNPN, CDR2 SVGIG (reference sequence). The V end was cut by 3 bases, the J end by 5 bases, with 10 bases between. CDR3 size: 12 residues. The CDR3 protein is CAWRGEAYGYTF. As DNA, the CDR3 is TGTGCCTGGAGGGGAGAGGCGTATGGCTACACCTTC.

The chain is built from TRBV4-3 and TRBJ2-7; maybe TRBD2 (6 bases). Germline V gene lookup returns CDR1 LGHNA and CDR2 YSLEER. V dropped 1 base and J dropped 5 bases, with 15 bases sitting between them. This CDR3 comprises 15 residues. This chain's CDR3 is CASSQGGDSVHEQYF. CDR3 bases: TGCGCCAGCAGCCAAGGGGGGGACTCGGTCCACGAGCAGTACTTC.

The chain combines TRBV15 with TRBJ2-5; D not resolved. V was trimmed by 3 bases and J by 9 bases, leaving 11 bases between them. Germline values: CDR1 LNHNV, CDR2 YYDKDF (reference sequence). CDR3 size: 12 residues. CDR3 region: CATSRVNWAQYF. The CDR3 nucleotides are TGTGCCACCAGCAGGGTTAATTGGGCCCAGTACTTC.

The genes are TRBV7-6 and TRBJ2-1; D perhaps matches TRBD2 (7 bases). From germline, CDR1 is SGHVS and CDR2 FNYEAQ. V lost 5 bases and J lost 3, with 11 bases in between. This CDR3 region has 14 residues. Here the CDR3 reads CASSGGGDYNEQFF. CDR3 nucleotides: TGTGCCAGCAGCGGAGGGGGGGACTACAATGAGCAGTTCTTC.

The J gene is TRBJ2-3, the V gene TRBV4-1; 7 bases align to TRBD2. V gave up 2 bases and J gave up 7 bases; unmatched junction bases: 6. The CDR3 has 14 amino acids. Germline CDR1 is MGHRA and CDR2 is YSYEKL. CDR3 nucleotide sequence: TGCGCCAGCAGCCAACAGGCGGGGGTGAATACGCAGTATTTT. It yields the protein CASSQQAGVNTQYF.

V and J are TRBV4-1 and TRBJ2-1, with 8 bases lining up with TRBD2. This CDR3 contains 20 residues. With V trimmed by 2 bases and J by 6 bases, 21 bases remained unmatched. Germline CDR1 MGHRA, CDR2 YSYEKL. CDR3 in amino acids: CASSQIPPGLEGDGTNEQFF. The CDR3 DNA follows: TGCGCCAGCAGCCAAATCCCCCCGGGACTAGAGGGGGATGGAACCAATGAGCAGTTCTTC.

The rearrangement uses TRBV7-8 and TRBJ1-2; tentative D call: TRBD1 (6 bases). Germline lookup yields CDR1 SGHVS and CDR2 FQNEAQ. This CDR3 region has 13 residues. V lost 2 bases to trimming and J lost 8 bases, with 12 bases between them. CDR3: CASSLQGRMGYTF. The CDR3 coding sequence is TGTGCCAGCAGCTTACAGGGGCGCATGGGCTACACCTTC.

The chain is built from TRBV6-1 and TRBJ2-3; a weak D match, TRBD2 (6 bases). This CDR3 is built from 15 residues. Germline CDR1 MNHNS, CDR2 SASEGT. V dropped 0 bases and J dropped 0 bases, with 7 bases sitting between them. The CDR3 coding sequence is TGTGCCAGCAGTGAAGCGAGCGGGAGCACAGATACGCAGTATTTT. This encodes CASSEASGSTDTQYF.

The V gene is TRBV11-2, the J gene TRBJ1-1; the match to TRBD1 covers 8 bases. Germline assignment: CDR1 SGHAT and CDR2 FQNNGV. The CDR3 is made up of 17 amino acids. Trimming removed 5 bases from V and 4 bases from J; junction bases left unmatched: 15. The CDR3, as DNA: TGTGCCAGCAGCCTTCGTACCGGGACAGGCTTGCTCACTGAAGCTTTCTTT. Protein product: CASSLRTGTGLLTEAFF. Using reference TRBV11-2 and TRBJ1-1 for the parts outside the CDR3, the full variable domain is EAGVAQSPRYKIIEKRQSVAFWCNPISGHATLYWYQQILGQGPKLLIQFQNNGVVDDSQLPKDRFSAERLKGVDSTLKIQPAKLEDSAVYLCASSLRTGTGLLTEAFFGQGTRLTVV.

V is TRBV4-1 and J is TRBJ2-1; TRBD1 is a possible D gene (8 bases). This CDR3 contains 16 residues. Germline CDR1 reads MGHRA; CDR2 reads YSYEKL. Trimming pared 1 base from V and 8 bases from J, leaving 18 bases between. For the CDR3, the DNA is TGCGCCAGCAGCCAAGGCAGGGGGCGGGAGTCGGATGAGCAGTTCTTC. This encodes CASSQGRGRESDEQFF.

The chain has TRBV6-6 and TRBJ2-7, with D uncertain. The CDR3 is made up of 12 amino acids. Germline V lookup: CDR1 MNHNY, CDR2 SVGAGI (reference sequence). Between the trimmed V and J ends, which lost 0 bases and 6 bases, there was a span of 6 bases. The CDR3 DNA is TGTGCCAGCAGTTACTCTGTCCCCGAGCAGTACTTC. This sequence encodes CASSYSVPEQYF.

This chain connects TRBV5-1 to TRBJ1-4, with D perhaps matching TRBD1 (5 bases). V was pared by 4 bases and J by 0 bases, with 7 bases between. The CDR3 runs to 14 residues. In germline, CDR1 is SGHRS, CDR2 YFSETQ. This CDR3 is CASSIRATNEKLFF. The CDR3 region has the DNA TGCGCCAGCAGCATCAGGGCAACTAATGAAAAACTGTTTTTT.

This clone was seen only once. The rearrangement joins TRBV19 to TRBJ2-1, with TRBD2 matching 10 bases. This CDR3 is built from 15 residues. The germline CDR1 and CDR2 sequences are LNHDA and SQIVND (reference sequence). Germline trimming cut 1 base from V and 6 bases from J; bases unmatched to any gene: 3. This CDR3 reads CASSIAASGGNEQFF. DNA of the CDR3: TGTGCCAGTAGTATAGCGGCTAGCGGGGGCAATGAGCAGTTCTTC.

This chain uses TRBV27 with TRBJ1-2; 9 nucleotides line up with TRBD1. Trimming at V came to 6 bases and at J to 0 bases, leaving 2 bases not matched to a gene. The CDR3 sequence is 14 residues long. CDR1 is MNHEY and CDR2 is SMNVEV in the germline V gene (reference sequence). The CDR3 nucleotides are TGTGCCAGCAGACACAGGGGGCCTAACTATGGCTACACCTTC. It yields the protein CASRHRGPNYGYTF.

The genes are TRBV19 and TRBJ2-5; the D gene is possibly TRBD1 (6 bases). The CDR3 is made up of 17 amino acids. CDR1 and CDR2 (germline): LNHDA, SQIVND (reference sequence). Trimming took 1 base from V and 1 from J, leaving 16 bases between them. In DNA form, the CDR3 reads TGTGCCAGTAGTATAGGCGAGGGAAGGGGGTTCCAAGAGACCCAGTACTTC. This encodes CASSIGEGRGFQETQYF. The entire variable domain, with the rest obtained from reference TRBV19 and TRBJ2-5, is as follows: DGGITQSPKYLFRKEGQNVTLSCEQNLNHDAMYWYRQDPGQGLRLIYYSQIVNDFQKGDIAEGYSVSREKKESFPLTVTSAQKNPTAFYLCASSIGEGRGFQETQYFGPGTRLLVL.

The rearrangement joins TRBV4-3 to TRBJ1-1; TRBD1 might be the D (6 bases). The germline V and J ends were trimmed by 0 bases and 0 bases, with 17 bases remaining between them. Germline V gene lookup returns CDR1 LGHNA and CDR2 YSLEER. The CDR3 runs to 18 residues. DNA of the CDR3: TGCGCCAGCAGCCAAGATTTGAGGGGGAGTGGGATGAACACTGAAGCTTTCTTT. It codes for CASSQDLRGSGMNTEAFF.

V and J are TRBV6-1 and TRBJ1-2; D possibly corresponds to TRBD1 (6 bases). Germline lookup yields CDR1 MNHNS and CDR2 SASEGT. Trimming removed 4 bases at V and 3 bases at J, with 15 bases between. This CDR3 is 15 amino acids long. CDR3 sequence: CASSGSTGRDYGYTF. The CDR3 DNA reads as TGTGCCAGCAGTGGATCAACAGGGAGGGACTATGGCTACACCTTC.

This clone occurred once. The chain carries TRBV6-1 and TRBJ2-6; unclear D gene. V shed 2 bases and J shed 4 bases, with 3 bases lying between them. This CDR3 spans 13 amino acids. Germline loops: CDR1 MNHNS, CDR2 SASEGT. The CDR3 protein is CASSEWGANVLTF. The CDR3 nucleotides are TGTGCCAGCAGTGAATGGGGGGCCAACGTCCTGACTTTC.

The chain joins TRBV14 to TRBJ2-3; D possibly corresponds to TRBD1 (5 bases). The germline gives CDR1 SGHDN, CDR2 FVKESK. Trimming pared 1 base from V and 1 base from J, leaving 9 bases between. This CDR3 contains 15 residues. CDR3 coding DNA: TGTGCCAGCAGCCAAGGGTTAGGGGGCACAGATACGCAGTATTTT. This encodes CASSQGLGGTDTQYF. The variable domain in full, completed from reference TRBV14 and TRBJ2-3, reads EAGVTQFPSHSVIEKGQTVTLRCDPISGHDNLYWYRRVMGKEIKFLLHFVKESKQDESGMPNNRFLAERTGGTYSTLKVQPAELEDSGVYFCASSQGLGGTDTQYFGPGTRLTVL.

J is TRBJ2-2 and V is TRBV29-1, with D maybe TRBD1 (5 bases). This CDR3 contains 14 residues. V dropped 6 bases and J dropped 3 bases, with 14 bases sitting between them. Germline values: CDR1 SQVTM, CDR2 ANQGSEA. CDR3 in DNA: TGCAGCGTATTAGCCCAGGGATACACCGGGGAGCTGTTTTTT. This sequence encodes CSVLAQGYTGELFF.

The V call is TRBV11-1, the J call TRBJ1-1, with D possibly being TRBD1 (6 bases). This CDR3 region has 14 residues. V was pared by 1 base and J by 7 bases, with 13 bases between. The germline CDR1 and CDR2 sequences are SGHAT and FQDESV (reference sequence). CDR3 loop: CASSLGRGRREAFF. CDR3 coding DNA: TGTGCCAGCAGCTTAGGAAGGGGGAGGCGTGAAGCTTTCTTT.

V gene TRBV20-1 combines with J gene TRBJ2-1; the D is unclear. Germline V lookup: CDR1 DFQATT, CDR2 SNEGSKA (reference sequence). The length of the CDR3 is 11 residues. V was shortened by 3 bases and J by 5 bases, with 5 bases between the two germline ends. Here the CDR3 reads CSARLNNEQFF. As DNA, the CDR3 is TGCAGTGCTAGGCTTAACAATGAGCAGTTCTTC.

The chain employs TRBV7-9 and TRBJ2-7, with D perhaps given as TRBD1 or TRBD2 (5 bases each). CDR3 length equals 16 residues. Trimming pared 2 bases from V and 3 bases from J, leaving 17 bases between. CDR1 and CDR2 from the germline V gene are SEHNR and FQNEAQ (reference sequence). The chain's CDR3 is CASSLNFGARFYEQYF. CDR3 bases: TGTGCCAGCAGCTTAAACTTCGGGGCGCGATTCTACGAGCAGTACTTC.

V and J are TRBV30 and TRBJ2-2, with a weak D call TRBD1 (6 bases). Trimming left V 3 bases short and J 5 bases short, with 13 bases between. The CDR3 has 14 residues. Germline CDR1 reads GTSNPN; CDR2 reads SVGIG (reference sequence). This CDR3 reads CAWRDSRKTGELFF. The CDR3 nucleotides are TGTGCCTGGAGGGACAGCAGAAAGACCGGGGAGCTGTTTTTT.